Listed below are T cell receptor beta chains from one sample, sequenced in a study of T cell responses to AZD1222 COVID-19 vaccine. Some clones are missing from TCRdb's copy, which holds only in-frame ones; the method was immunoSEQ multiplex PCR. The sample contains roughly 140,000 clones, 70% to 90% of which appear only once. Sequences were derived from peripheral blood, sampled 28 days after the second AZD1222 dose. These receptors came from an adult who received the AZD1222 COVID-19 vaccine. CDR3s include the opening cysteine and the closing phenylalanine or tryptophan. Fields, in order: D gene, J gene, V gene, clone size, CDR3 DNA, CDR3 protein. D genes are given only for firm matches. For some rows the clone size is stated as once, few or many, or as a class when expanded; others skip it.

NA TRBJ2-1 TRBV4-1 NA TGCGCCAGCAGCCATAGTAGGGAAGAGCAGTTCTTC CASSHSREEQFF
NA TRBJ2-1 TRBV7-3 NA TGTGCCAGCAGCGTATGGACCAACAGTGAGCAGTTCTTC CASSVWTNSEQFF
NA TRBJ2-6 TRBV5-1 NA TGCGCCAGCAGTGAAACGGGGTCTGGGGCCAACGTCCTGACTTTC CASSETGSGANVLTF
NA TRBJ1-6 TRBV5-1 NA TGCGCCAGCAGCTTCAATCCAGGAGATAATTCACCCCTCCACTTT CASSFNPGDNSPLHF
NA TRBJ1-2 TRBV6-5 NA TGTGCCAGCAGTTACTCGACAACAGGGTCTCACTATGGCTACACCTTC CASSYSTTGSHYGYTF
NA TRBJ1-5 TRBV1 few TGCACCAGCACCCGGGAGCGGGGTCAGCCCCAGCATTTT CTSTRERGQPQHF
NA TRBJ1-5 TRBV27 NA TGTGCCAGCAGTTCAGCCCAGCAGGGGAATCAGCCCCAGCATTTT CASSSAQQGNQPQHF
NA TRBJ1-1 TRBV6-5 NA TGTGCCAGCAGTTATGATACCCCCCAGGTAGGGACTGAAGCTTTCTTT CASSYDTPQVGTEAFF
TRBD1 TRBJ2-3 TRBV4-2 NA TGTGCCAGCACCCCGACAGGGGCGATAGATACGCAGTATTTT CASTPTGAIDTQYF
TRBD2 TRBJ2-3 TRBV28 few TGTGCCAGCAGTCCCCCCTGGCTAGCGGGGACCACAGATACGCAGTATTTT CASSPPWLAGTTDTQYF